Detailed here is one T cell receptor (beta chain). This clonotype was counted ten times or more. Its antigen is currently not known. No much larger clone is present one base from it, and per-base qualities are unavailable. This sample was included in a study of immune heterogeneity within non-small cell lung tumors (dated by TCRdb to the late 2010s). In terms of the full investigation: By histology, a handful of squamous cell carcinomas, approximately 11 non-squamous carcinomas and 1 tumor not otherwise specified were included. TCR repertoires were analyzed from roughly 53 tumor loci of roughly 15 patients, whereas transcriptome data were available for only around 42 loci from 12 to 13 patients. The study combined whole-exome sequencing, RNA-seq and TCR beta repertoire sequencing of multiple spatially distinct regions from each NSCLC tumor to examine intratumoral immune heterogeneity. Neoantigen binding to each patient's HLA alleles was predicted with netMHCpan-3.0 for mutant peptides of 8 to 11 amino acids. The full study reports these points: High-frequency TCR beta clonotypes were largely distinct between individual patients. Identical dominant CDR3B clonotypes recurred across loci within a patient, yet different tumor locations also harbored unique high-frequency clones. Local tumor mutational burden and local T-cell repertoire clonality had a statistically significant but moderate positive correlation (R roughly 0.35).

The TCR beta CDR3 region was amplified with a multiplex PCR system, in which a first round of nine to eleven cycles was run using 32 V-gene forward and 13 J-gene reverse primers. A QIAGEN Multiplex PCR Kit was used for first-round PCR, and the primer sequences were filed in Chinese patent CN105087789A. In a second PCR round, Illumina universal primers were added with the Phusion High-Fidelity PCR Kit. Sequencing of the TCR libraries was done on the Illumina HiSeq X Ten platform in paired-end mode with a 151 bp read length. In the source study's methods: Reads lacking multiplex PCR primers were removed with Cutadapt, read pairs were merged with PEAR, and CDR3 regions were called with MiXCR default settings. Repertoire diversity used Shannon entropy, and clonality was computed as one minus Shannon entropy divided by ln of productive unique sequence count. Clonotypes present at frequencies of at least 0.5% were defined as dominant or high-frequency T-cell clones. The public reads were reanalyzed by TCRdb: fastp trimming at Q25, MiXCR alignment, in-frame beta chains only. Rows are combined by CDR3 protein, so each entry shows the most common genes and DNA. The V and J calls shown here were made by TCRdb, not taken from the authors' results. The sample table records 13,000 or so distinct CDR3 sequences; about a quarter of these occur just once. The ten largest clones take up roughly an eighth of the sample.

Based on the germline V gene, the CDR1 and CDR2 sequences are MDHEN and SYDVKM. At the junction V is shortened by 6 bases and J by 7 bases, with 24 bases in between. From the cysteine through the phenylalanine, the CDR3 covers 16 amino acids. The only DNA kept is the CDR3, 48 bases in frame from the first base. For the TCR template, genomic DNA was extracted from bulk tumor tissue, and 450 to 700 ng of gDNA was amplified for each sample. Multiple biopsies per primary tumor were taken during surgery, spaced as far apart as possible within the tumor mass. The study cohort was described as untreated, and the patients were newly diagnosed NSCLC cases having curative surgery. The donor group was made up of approximately 16 newly diagnosed non-small cell lung cancer patients undergoing surgery with curative intent. A couple of independent pathologists reviewed the resected tumor masses. Sequencing was performed only on DNA and RNA samples of high quality.

This clonotype was obtained from a man aged 45 to 65 with non-small cell lung cancer. The chain uses TRBV28 and TRBJ2-5; the D region possibly corresponds to TRBD2 (6 bases align). Sequencing used lung tumor tissue. For the CDR3, the sequence is CASSSLGAGKGRTQYF. The nucleotides read TGTGCCAGCAGCTCCTTAGGGGCGGGAAAGGGGCGGACCCAGTACTTC. Supplemented by the reference TRBV28 and TRBJ2-5 proteins around the CDR3, the complete variable domain is DVKVTQSSRYLVKRTGEKVFLECVQDMDHENMFWYRQDPGLGLRLIYFSYDVKMKEKGDIPEGYSVSREKKERFSLILESASTNQTSMYLCASSSLGAGKGRTQYFGPGTRLLVL.